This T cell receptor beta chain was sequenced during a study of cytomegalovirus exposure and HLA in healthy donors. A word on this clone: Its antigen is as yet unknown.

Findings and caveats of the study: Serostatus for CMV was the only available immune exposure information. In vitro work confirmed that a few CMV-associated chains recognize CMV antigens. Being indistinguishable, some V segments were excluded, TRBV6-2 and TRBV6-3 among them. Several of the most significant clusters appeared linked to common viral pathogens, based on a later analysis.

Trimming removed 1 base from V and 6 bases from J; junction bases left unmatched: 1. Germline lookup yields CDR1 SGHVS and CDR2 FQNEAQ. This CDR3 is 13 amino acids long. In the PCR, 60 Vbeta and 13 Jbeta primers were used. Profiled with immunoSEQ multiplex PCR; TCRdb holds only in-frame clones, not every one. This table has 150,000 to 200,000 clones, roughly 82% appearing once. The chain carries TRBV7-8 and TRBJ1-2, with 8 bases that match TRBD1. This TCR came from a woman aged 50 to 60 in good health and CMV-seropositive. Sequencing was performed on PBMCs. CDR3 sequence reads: CASSLGTGNGYTF. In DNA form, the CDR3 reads TGTGCCAGCAGCTTAGGGACAGGGAATGGCTACACCTTC.